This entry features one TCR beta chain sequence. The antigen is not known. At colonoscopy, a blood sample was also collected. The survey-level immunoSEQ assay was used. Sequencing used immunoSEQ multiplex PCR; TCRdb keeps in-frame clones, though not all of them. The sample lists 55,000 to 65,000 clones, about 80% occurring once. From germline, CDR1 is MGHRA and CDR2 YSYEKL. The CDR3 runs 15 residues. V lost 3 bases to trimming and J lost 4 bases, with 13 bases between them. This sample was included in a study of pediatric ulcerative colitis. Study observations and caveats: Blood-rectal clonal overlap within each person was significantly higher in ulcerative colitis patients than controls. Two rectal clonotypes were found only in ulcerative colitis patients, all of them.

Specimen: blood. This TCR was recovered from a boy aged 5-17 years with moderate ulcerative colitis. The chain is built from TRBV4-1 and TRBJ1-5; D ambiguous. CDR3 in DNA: TGCGCCAGCAGCCAGCCGCGGAGAGGGAATCAGCCCCAGCATTTT. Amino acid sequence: CASSQPRRGNQPQHF.